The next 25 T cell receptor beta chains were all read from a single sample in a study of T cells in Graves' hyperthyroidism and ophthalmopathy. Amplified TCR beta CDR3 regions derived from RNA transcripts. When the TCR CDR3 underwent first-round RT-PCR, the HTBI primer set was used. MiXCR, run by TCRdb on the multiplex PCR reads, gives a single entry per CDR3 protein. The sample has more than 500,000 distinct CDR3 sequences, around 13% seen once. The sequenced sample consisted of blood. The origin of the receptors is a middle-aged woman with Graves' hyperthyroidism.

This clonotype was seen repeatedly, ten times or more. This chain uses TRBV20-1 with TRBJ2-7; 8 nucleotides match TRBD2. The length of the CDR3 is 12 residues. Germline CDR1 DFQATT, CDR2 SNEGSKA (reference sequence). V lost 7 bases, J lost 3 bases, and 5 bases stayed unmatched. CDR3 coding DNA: TGCAGTGTCGGACTAGCCGGCTACGAGCAGTACTTC. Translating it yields CSVGLAGYEQYF.

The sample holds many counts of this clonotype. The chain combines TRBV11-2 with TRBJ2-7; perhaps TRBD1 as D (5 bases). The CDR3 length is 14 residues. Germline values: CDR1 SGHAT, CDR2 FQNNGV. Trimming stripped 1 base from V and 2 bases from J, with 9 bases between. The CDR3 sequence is CASSLVVRAYEQYF. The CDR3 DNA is TGTGCCAGCAGCTTAGTCGTCAGGGCCTACGAGCAGTACTTC.

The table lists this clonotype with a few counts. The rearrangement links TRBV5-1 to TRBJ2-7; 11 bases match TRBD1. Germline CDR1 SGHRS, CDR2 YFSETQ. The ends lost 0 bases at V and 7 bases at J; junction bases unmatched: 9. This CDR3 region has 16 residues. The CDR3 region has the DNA TGCGCCAGCAGCTTGGGGACAGGGGGCGTCAGAGGTGAGCAGTACTTC. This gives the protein CASSLGTGGVRGEQYF.

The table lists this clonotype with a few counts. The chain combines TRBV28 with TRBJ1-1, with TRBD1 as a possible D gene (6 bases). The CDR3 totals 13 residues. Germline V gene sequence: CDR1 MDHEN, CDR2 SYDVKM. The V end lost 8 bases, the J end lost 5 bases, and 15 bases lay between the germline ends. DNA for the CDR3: TGTGCCAGCGTTGGGCAGGGGTGGACTGAAGCTTTCTTT. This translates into CASVGQGWTEAFF. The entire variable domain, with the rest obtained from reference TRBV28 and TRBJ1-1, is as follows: DVKVTQSSRYLVKRTGEKVFLECVQDMDHENMFWYRQDPGLGLRLIYFSYDVKMKEKGDIPEGYSVSREKKERFSLILESASTNQTSMYLCASVGQGWTEAFFGQGTRLTVV.

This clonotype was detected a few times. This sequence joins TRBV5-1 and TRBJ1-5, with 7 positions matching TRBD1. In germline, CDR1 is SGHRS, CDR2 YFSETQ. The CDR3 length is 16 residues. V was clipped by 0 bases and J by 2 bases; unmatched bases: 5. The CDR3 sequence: CASSLAPGTGNQPQHF. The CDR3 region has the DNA TGCGCCAGCAGCTTGGCTCCCGGGACAGGCAATCAGCCCCAGCATTTT.

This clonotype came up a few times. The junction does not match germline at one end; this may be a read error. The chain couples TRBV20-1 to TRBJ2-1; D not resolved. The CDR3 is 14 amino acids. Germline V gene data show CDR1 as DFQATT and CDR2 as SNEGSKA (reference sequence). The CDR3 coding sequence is TGCAGTGCCAGCCCCCTAGGATCTTTCAATGAGCAGCTCTTC. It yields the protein CSASPLGSFNEQLF.

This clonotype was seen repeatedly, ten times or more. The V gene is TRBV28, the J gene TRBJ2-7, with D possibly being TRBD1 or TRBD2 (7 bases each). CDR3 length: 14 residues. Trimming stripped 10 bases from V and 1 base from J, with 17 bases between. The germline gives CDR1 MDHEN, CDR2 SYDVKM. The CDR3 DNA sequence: TGTGCCACCCACTCAGGGGGGGGTTCCTACGAGCAGTACTTC. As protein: CATHSGGGSYEQYF.

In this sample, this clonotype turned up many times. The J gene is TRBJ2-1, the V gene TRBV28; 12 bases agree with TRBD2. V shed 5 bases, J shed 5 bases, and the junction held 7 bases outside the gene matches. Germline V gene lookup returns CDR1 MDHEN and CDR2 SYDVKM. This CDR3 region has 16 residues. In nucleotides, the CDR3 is TGTGCCAGCAGTCAAGGGACTAGCGGGCCGCACAATGAGCAGTTCTTC. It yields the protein CASSQGTSGPHNEQFF.

CDR3 bases: TGTGCCAGCAGCGTAGCAGGGTTAGCGGGAGGGGATAATGAGCAGTTCTTC. It codes for CASSVAGLAGGDNEQFF. The gene calls are TRBV9 and TRBJ2-1, with TRBD2 matching 11 bases. From germline, CDR1 is SGDLS and CDR2 YYNGEE. The junction had 9 bases not matched to a gene; V was cut back by 0 bases and J by 7 bases. CDR3 size: 17 residues.

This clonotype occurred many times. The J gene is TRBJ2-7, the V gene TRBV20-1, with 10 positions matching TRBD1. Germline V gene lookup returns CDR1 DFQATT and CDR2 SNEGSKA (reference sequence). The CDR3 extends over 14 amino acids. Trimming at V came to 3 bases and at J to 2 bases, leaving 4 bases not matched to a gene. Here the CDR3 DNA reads TGCAGTGCTAGGGAAGGGACAGGGGCCTACGAGCAGTACTTC. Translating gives CSAREGTGAYEQYF.

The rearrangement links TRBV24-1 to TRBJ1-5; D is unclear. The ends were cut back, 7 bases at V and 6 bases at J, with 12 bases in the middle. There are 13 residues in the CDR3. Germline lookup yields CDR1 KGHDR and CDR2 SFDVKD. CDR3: CATSLDGSQPQHF. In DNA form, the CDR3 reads TGTGCCACCAGCCTGGACGGATCTCAGCCCCAGCATTTT.

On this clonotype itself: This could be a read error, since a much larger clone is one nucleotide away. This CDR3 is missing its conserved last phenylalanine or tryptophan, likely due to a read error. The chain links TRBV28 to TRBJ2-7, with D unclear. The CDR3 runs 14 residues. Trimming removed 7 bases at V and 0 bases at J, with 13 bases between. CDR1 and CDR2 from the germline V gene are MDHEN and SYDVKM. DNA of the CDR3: TGTGCCAGCAACTCCCCAAAGGGCTCCTACGAGCAGTACTCC. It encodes CASNSPKGSYEQYS.

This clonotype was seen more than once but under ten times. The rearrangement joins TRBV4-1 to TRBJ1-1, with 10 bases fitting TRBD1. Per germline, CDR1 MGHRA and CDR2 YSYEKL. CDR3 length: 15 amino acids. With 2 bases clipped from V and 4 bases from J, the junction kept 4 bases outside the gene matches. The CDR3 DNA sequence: TGCGCCAGCAGCCAACCCGGACAGGGGGGCACTGAAGCTTTCTTT. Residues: CASSQPGQGGTEAFF.

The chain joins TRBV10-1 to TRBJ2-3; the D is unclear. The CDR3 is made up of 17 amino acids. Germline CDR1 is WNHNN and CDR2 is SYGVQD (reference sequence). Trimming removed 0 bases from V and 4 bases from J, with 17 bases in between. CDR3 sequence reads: CASSESWPGGVSDTQYF. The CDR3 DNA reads TGCGCCAGCAGTGAGTCATGGCCGGGTGGGGTTTCAGATACGCAGTATTTT.

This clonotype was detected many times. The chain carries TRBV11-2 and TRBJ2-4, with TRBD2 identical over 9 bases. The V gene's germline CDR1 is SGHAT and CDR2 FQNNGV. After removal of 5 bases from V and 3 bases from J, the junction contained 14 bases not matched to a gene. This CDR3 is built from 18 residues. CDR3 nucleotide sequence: TGTGCCAGCAGCCCCACTGGGAGCGGGAGGTGGGGCAAAAACATTCAGTACTTC. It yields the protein CASSPTGSGRWGKNIQYF.

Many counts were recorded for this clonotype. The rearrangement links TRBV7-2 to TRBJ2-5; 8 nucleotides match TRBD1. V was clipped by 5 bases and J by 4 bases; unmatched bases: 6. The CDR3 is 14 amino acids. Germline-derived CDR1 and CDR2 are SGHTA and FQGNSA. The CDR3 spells CASSKGQGRETQYF. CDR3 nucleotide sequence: TGTGCCAGCAGCAAAGGACAGGGAAGAGAGACCCAGTACTTC.

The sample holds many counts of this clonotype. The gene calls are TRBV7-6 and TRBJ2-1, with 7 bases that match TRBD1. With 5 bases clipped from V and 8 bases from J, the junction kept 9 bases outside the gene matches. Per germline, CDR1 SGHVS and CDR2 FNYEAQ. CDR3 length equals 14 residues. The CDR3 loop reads CASSPGTVQYEQFF. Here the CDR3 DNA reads TGTGCCAGCAGCCCAGGGACAGTACAATATGAGCAGTTCTTC. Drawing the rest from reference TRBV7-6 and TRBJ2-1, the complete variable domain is GAGVSQSPRYKVTKRGQDVALRCDPISGHVSLYWYRQALGQGPEFLTYFNYEAQQDKSGLPNDRFSAERPEGSISTLTIQRTEQRDSAMYRCASSPGTVQYEQFFGPGTRLTVL.

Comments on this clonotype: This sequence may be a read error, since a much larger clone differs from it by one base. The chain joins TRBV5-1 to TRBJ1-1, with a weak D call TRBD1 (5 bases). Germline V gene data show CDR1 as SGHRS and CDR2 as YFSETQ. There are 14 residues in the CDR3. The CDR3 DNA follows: TGCGTCAGCAGCTTGGAAGGGGTCGGAACTGAAGCTTTCTTT. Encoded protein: CVSSLEGVGTEAFF. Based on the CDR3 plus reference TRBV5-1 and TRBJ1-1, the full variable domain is KAGVTQTPRYLIKTRGQQVTLSCSPISGHRSVSWYQQTPGQGLQFLFEYFSETQRNKGNFPGRFSGRQFSNSRSEMNVSTLELGDSALYLCVSSLEGVGTEAFFGQGTRLTVV.

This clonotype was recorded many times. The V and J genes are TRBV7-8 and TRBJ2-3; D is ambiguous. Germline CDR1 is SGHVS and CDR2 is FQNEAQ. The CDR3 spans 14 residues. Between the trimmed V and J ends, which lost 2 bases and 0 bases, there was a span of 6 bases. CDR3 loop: CASSLLGSTDTQYF. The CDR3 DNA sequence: TGTGCCAGCAGCTTACTAGGAAGCACAGATACGCAGTATTTT.

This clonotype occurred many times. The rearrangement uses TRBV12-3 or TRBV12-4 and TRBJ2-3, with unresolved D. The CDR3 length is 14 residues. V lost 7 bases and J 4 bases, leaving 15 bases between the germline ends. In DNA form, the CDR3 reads TGTGCCAGCACCCCCCTGTCTAGTGCAGATACGCAGTATTTT. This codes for CASTPLSSADTQYF.

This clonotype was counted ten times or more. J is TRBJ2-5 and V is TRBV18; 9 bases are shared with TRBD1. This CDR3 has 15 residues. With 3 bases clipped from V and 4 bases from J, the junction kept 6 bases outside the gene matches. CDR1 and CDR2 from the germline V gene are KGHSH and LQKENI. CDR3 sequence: CASSPGTGSRETQYF. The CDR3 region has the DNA TGTGCCAGCTCACCCGGGACAGGGAGCCGAGAGACCCAGTACTTC.

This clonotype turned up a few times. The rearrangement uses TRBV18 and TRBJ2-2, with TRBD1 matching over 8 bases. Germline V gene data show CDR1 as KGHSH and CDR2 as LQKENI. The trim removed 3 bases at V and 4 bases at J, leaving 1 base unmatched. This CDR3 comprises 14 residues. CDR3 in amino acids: CASSPGTGTGELFF. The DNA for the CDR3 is TGTGCCAGCTCACCTGGGACAGGCACCGGGGAGCTGTTTTTT.

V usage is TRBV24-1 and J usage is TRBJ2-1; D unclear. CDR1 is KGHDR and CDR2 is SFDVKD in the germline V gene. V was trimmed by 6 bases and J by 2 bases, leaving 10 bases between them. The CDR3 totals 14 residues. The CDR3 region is CATSLAEAYNEQFF. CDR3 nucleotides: TGTGCCACCAGTCTGGCCGAAGCCTACAATGAGCAGTTCTTC.

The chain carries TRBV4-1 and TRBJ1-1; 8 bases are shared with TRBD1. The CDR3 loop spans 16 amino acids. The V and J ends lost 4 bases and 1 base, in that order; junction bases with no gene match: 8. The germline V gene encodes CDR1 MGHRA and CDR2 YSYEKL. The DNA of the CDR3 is TGCGCCAGCAGCCCAACGGACAGGGCGGGGAACACTGAAGCTTTCTTT. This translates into CASSPTDRAGNTEAFF.

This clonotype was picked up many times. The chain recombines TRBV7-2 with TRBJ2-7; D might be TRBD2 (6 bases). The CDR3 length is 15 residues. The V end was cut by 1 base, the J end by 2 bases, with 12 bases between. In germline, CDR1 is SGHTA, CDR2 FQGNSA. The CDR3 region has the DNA TGTGCCAGCAGCTTAGGCCCTAGCGCGACCTACGAGCAGTACTTC. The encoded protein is CASSLGPSATYEQYF.